Listed below are T cell receptor beta chains from one sample, sequenced in a study of CD8+ T cells in alopecia areata. Repertoires were generated with immunoSEQ multiplex PCR, while TCRdb's copy carries only in-frame clones and drops some. Of over 150,000 clones detected, 55% to 75% appear once; the ten largest clones hold approximately 15%. The sequencing here drew on CD4+ T cells sorted from blood, taken at week 24, from a patient treated with tofacitinib. The receptors here all came from a human donor with alopecia areata. CDR3s include the opening cysteine and the closing phenylalanine or tryptophan. A D gene is named only where the DNA matches it firmly. Some rows mark clone size as missing; the rest say once, few, many or name a class of expanded clone.

-,TRBV30,-,TRBJ1-4,TGTGCCTGGAGTCTGACCCGGACTAAACTGTTTTTT,CAWSLTRTKLFF
TRBD1,TRBV29-1,-,TRBJ1-5,TGCAGCGTTGCAACAGGGGTTGGTCAGCCCCAGCATTTT,CSVATGVGQPQHF
-,TRBV20-1,-,TRBJ2-7,TGCAGTGCCGGTGACACCTACGAGCAGTACTTC,CSAGDTYEQYF
-,TRBV15,-,TRBJ2-5,TGTGCCACCAGCAGCGACTACAGGGTCGGCCAGTACTTC,CATSSDYRVGQYF
-,TRBV5-1,-,TRBJ1-1,TGCGCCAGCAGCTTGGTTGTGGGAACATCTGAAGCTTTCTTT,CASSLVVGTSEAFF
TRBD1,TRBV11-2,many,TRBJ1-1,TGTGCCAGCAGCTTAGATCCGGGACAGGCGGTGGCTTTCTTT,CASSLDPGQAVAFF
-,TRBV5-4,once,TRBJ1-1,TGTGCCAGCAGCTCCGGCAACCGGGGCACTGAAGCTTTCTTT,CASSSGNRGTEAFF
TRBD2,TRBV29-1,-,TRBJ2-1,TGCAGCTCTACTAGCGGGGGGGCCTATGAGCAGTTCTTC,CSSTSGGAYEQFF
TRBD1,TRBV15,-,TRBJ2-1,TGTGCCACCAGCAGAGGACAGGGGGCGAACGATGAGCAGTTCTTC,CATSRGQGANDEQFF
TRBD1,TRBV27,-,TRBJ2-1,TGTGCCAGCAACCGACAGGGGGAAGATGAGCAGTTCTTC,CASNRQGEDEQFF
-,TRBV6-5,few,TRBJ2-1,TGTGCCAGCAGTTACGACACTAGCAGGAATGAGCAGTTCTTC,CASSYDTSRNEQFF
-,TRBV5-1,-,TRBJ2-1,TGCGCCAGCAGCTTGGAAGGGGGGCAGTTCTTC,CASSLEGGQFF